This TCR beta chain derives from a study of T cell repertoires in cytomegalovirus infection. Study background: In public TCR beta signatures, there were indications of both CMV infection and matching HLA type.

In its sample, this clonotype was seen many times. The antigen is not known. MiXCR was run by TCRdb on the reads, yielding one entry per CDR3 protein. The data show approximately 260,000 distinct CDR3 sequences, with about 17% seen just once and around 47% held by the top ten. Regarding the study as a whole: Accumulated public TCR beta family frequency recognized individuals carrying CMV together with the relevant HLA.

V was trimmed by 5 bases and J by 10 bases, leaving 21 bases between them. Per germline, CDR1 DFQATT and CDR2 SNEGSKA (reference sequence). The CDR3 loop spans 15 amino acids. The chain links TRBV20-1 to TRBJ1-6; D may be TRBD1 (5 bases). The TCR was taken from a human donor in good health (CMV status not recorded). Some clones in this sample may be carry-over from other donors' samples. Sequencing used CD8+ T cells from PBMCs. CDR3 residues: CSAPDSQARGSPLHF. CDR3 in DNA: TGCAGTGCTCCCGACAGCCAGGCACGGGGGTCACCCCTCCACTTT.